Below are 28 T cell receptor beta chains sequenced from a single sample in a study of cytomegalovirus exposure and HLA in healthy donors. The PCR had 60 Vbeta and 13 Jbeta primers. Sequencing was performed with immunoSEQ multiplex PCR; in TCRdb, only in-frame clones are kept and a portion is missing. The data show over 200,000 clones, 70% to 85% seen once. The sequenced sample was PBMCs. These receptors came from a woman between 55 and 75 years old in good health and CMV-seropositive.

The chain carries TRBV29-1 and TRBJ2-5; a possible D gene is TRBD2 (5 bases). The CDR3 extends over 13 amino acids. V was clipped by 6 bases and J by 5 bases, with 16 bases between them. Germline V gene sequence: CDR1 SQVTM, CDR2 ANQGSEA. The CDR3 nucleotides are TGCAGCGTGGTAGGAGGAGCGGCGGAGACCCAGTACTTC. Translation gives CSVVGGAAETQYF.

The V gene is TRBV5-1, the J gene TRBJ2-5, with 8 bases lining up with TRBD2. Germline lookup yields CDR1 SGHRS and CDR2 YFSETQ. CDR3 length: 14 residues. The trim removed 5 bases at V and 5 bases at J, leaving 8 bases unmatched. As DNA, the CDR3 is TGCGCCAGCAGATTTGGACTAGCTGTGGAGACCCAGTACTTC. This sequence encodes CASRFGLAVETQYF.

This chain joins TRBV5-1 and TRBJ2-5, with TRBD2 as a possible D gene (6 bases). The CDR3 is made up of 16 amino acids. Trimming took 4 bases from V and 3 from J, leaving 19 bases between them. The germline gives CDR1 SGHRS, CDR2 YFSETQ. The CDR3: CASSPGPGRGEETQYF. CDR3 coding DNA: TGCGCCAGCAGCCCGGGGCCCGGGAGAGGGGAAGAGACCCAGTACTTC.

The chain carries TRBV4-3 and TRBJ1-2; D is perhaps TRBD1 (5 bases). Germline CDR1 and CDR2: LGHNA and YSLEER. The ends were cut back, 0 bases at V and 6 bases at J, with 20 bases in the middle. The CDR3 length is 17 residues. The CDR3 sequence is CASSQDFSGAVVNGYTF. For the CDR3, the DNA is TGCGCCAGCAGCCAAGATTTTAGCGGGGCCGTTGTAAATGGCTACACCTTC.

A note on this clone: The junction and the germline gene differ at one end; a read error may be behind it. J is TRBJ2-7 and V is TRBV18, with 9 bases matching TRBD2. The germline V gene encodes CDR1 KGHSH and CDR2 LQKENI. The CDR3 consists of 15 residues. DNA of the CDR3: TGTGCCAACTCACCACCGATTAGCGGGAGCTACGAGCAGTACTTC. As protein: CANSPPISGSYEQYF.

This chain joins TRBV30 and TRBJ1-2; D remains ambiguous. The CDR3 contains 11 residues. V shed 1 base and J shed 8 bases, with 8 bases lying between them. Germline loops: CDR1 GTSNPN, CDR2 SVGIG (reference sequence). CDR3 nucleotide sequence: TGTGCCTGGAGTGCGGGTCCAGGCTACACCTTC. This gives the protein CAWSAGPGYTF.

Only one count was recorded for this clone. In the same sample, other DNA sequences code for this CDR3. This rearrangement joins TRBV6-1 to TRBJ2-7, with unresolved D. This CDR3 contains 14 residues. Germline V gene lookup returns CDR1 MNHNS and CDR2 SASEGT. Trimming took off 4 bases at V and 3 bases at J, with 13 bases between the two ends. CDR3 sequence (DNA): TGTGCCAGCAGTGCGGCTGCTCAGGTCTACGAGCAGTACTTC. It encodes CASSAAAQVYEQYF.

The CDR3 sequence: CASSEDGREKLFF. In DNA form, the CDR3 reads TGTGCCAGCAGTGAGGACGGGAGGGAAAAACTGTTTTTT. This chain uses TRBV6-1 with TRBJ1-4, with D uncertain. The CDR3 covers 13 residues. Germline loops: CDR1 MNHNS, CDR2 SASEGT. Trimming removed 3 bases from V and 8 bases from J, with 10 bases in between.

This clone was seen only once. An end of the junction differs from the germline gene, which may be a read error. This same CDR3 is encoded by further DNA sequences in the sample. The chain combines TRBV4-1 with TRBJ1-1, with a tentative D call TRBD1 (5 bases). The CDR3 length is 14 residues. CDR1 and CDR2 from the germline V gene are MGHRA and YSYEKL. CDR3 sequence: CASSQDPDSLEAFF. The CDR3 region has the DNA TGCGCCAGCAGCCAAGATCCTGACAGCCTTGAAGCCTTCTTT.

The V call is TRBV9, the J call TRBJ1-2; D uncertain. Trimming cost V 3 bases and J 5 bases, with 14 bases left between them. The CDR3 is 14 residues long. CDR1 and CDR2 (germline): SGDLS, YYNGEE. The CDR3 DNA reads TGTGCCAGCAGCGCCGGACTGGGGAATTATGGCTACACCTTC. Translated, it gives CASSAGLGNYGYTF.

The chain links TRBV15 to TRBJ1-3; TRBD1 is a possible D gene (5 bases). CDR1 is LNHNV and CDR2 is YYDKDF in the germline V gene (reference sequence). There are 16 residues in the CDR3. V lost 4 bases, J lost 1 base, and 14 bases lay in between. CDR3 in amino acids: CATSKEARVSGNTIYF. The CDR3 DNA follows: TGTGCCACCAGCAAAGAGGCCAGGGTGTCTGGAAACACCATATATTTT.

The chain carries TRBV5-8 and TRBJ1-2; possible D gene TRBD1, 6 bases. Germline CDR1 and CDR2: SGHTS and YDEGEE. V shed 4 bases and J shed 0 bases, with 10 bases lying between them. CDR3 length equals 14 residues. The CDR3: CASSPGVANYGYTF. The CDR3 DNA sequence: TGTGCCAGCAGCCCAGGGGTAGCTAACTATGGCTACACCTTC.

The chain carries TRBV9 and TRBJ2-5, with D possibly matching TRBD1 (6 bases). CDR3 length: 16 residues. Germline V CDR1 and CDR2: SGDLS, YYNGEE. With 4 bases removed from V and 2 bases from J, the gap between germline ends came to 18 bases. The CDR3 reads CASSTYNRAGQETQYF. The CDR3 DNA reads as TGTGCCAGCAGCACCTATAACAGGGCGGGTCAAGAGACCCAGTACTTC.

The chain recombines TRBV5-1 with TRBJ1-1, with D possibly TRBD1 on 6 matching bases. The CDR3 covers 16 residues. The germline V gene encodes CDR1 SGHRS and CDR2 YFSETQ. Trimming took 1 base from V and 5 from J, leaving 18 bases between them. The CDR3 loop reads CASSLNWGGAETEAFF. The DNA for the CDR3 is TGCGCCAGCAGCTTGAATTGGGGGGGGGCTGAGACTGAAGCTTTCTTT.

V and J are TRBV5-4 and TRBJ2-6; D is uncertain. V shed 5 bases and J shed 4 bases, with 7 bases lying between them. Germline assignment: CDR1 SGHNT and CDR2 YYREEE (reference sequence). The CDR3 runs to 13 residues. The DNA for the CDR3 is TGTGCCAGCAGTTTCGAGGGGGCCAACGTCCTGACTTTC. Translation gives CASSFEGANVLTF.

The chain carries TRBV4-3 and TRBJ1-4; TRBD1 might be the D (6 bases). Trimming shortened V by 1 base and J by 7 bases, and 13 bases separated the two germline ends. This CDR3 region has 15 residues. Germline V gene data show CDR1 as LGHNA and CDR2 as YSLEER. Here the CDR3 DNA reads TGCGCCAGCAGCCAAGGACAGGCGGATACTGAAAAACTGTTTTTT. Residues: CASSQGQADTEKLFF.

The chain couples TRBV5-1 to TRBJ1-5; TRBD1 matches at 7 bases. The germline CDR1 and CDR2 sequences are SGHRS and YFSETQ. There are 16 residues in the CDR3. After removal of 0 bases from V and 0 bases from J, the junction contained 3 bases not matched to a gene. The DNA for the CDR3 is TGCGCCAGCAGCTTGGAAGCAGGGGGTAGCAATCAGCCCCAGCATTTT. It is translated as CASSLEAGGSNQPQHF. The full variable domain, with the rest looked up from reference TRBV5-1 and TRBJ1-5, is KAGVTQTPRYLIKTRGQQVTLSCSPISGHRSVSWYQQTPGQGLQFLFEYFSETQRNKGNFPGRFSGRQFSNSRSEMNVSTLELGDSALYLCASSLEAGGSNQPQHFGDGTRLSIL.

This chain links TRBV28 with TRBJ2-7, with TRBD1 identical over 8 bases. CDR1 and CDR2 from the germline V gene are MDHEN and SYDVKM. The V segment lost 8 bases and the J segment 2 bases; nucleotides outside the gene matches: 8. This CDR3 region has 14 residues. The CDR3 nucleotides are TGTGCCAGCTCAGGGGGCACTTGGCCCTACGAGCAGTACTTC. Protein: CASSGGTWPYEQYF.

The rearrangement uses TRBV30 and TRBJ1-3, with unresolved D. Trimming left V 2 bases short and J 4 bases short, with 3 bases between. This CDR3 region has 11 residues. Germline-derived CDR1 and CDR2 are GTSNPN and SVGIG (reference sequence). CDR3 amino acids: CAWSQGNTIYF. The CDR3 bases are TGTGCCTGGAGTCAGGGAAACACCATATATTTT.

This rearrangement joins TRBV20-1 to TRBJ2-7; 7 nucleotides align to TRBD1. V lost 8 bases to trimming and J lost 5 bases; unmatched junction nucleotides: 6. Germline V lookup: CDR1 DFQATT, CDR2 SNEGSKA (reference sequence). The CDR3 is 11 residues long. CDR3 in amino acids: CSPSQGNEQYF. The CDR3 coding sequence is TGCAGTCCATCACAGGGGAACGAGCAGTACTTC.

This chain joins TRBV11-2 and TRBJ1-2; TRBD1 matches 7 bases. The V and J ends lost 7 bases and 2 bases, in that order; junction bases with no gene match: 4. This CDR3 contains 13 residues. Germline V gives CDR1 SGHAT, CDR2 FQNNGV. CDR3 in DNA: TGTGCCAGCACGAAGGACAGGAACTATGGCTACACCTTC. Its protein product is CASTKDRNYGYTF.

The V gene is TRBV4-1, the J gene TRBJ2-1; 9 nucleotides align to TRBD2. The J segment lost 9 bases and the V segment lost 4 bases, leaving 10 bases of the junction unmatched. The V gene's germline CDR1 is MGHRA and CDR2 YSYEKL. The CDR3 has 15 amino acids. CDR3 nucleotide sequence: TGCGCCAGCAGCCGGAGCGGGAGGACTAGATCTGAGCAGTTCTTC. The encoded protein is CASSRSGRTRSEQFF.

The chain carries TRBV4-1 and TRBJ2-5; 9 positions agree with TRBD1. Germline lookup yields CDR1 MGHRA and CDR2 YSYEKL. CDR3 length equals 15 residues. Trimming took 3 bases from V and 5 from J; bases not matched to a gene: 7. CDR3 DNA sequence: TGCGCCAGCAGCCAGGATGGACAGGGGAGGGAGACCCAGTACTTC. Protein: CASSQDGQGRETQYF.

The V call is TRBV27, the J call TRBJ1-1, with 8 bases lining up with TRBD1. Germline V CDR1 and CDR2: MNHEY, SMNVEV (reference sequence). The CDR3 is 14 amino acids. After removal of 3 bases from V and 7 bases from J, the junction contained 7 bases not matched to a gene. CDR3 nucleotide sequence: TGTGCCAGCAGTTTGGACAGGGCACCGAGTGAAGCTTTCTTT. It encodes CASSLDRAPSEAFF.

CDR3 residues: CSVAGTGRMNTEAFF. CDR3 coding DNA: TGCAGCGTCGCCGGGACAGGGAGAATGAACACTGAAGCTTTCTTT. The V gene is TRBV29-1, the J gene TRBJ1-1, with 9 bases lining up with TRBD1. CDR1 SQVTM and CDR2 ANQGSEA come from the germline V gene. The CDR3 is made up of 15 amino acids. V lost 6 bases and J lost 0; bases outside the gene matches: 8.

The V and J genes are TRBV15 and TRBJ2-3, with D tentatively TRBD2 (5 bases). With 2 bases removed from V and 7 bases from J, the gap between germline ends came to 13 bases. Per the germline V gene, CDR1 is LNHNV and CDR2 is YYDKDF (reference sequence). The CDR3 sequence is 14 residues long. Written as DNA, the CDR3 is TGTGCCACCAGCAGATCCTTGGGAGTGAATACGCAGTATTTT. Amino acids: CATSRSLGVNTQYF.

The rearrangement uses TRBV11-3 and TRBJ2-3, with TRBD2 identical over 7 bases. Per germline, CDR1 SGHNT and CDR2 YENEEA. The CDR3 is 14 amino acids. The junction had 6 bases not matched to a gene; V was cut back by 5 bases and J by 4 bases. DNA for the CDR3: TGTGCCAGCAGCGGGGAGGGGAAACCAGATACGCAGTATTTT. Amino acids: CASSGEGKPDTQYF. The variable domain in full, with the rest retrieved from reference TRBV11-3 and TRBJ2-3, is EAGVVQSPRYKIIEKKQPVAFWCNPISGHNTLYWYLQNLGQGPELLIRYENEEAVDDSQLPKDRFSAERLKGVDSTLKIQPAELGDSAVYLCASSGEGKPDTQYFGPGTRLTVL.

V and J are TRBV7-9 and TRBJ1-2, with 11 positions matching TRBD1. The CDR3 has 15 amino acids. The V gene end was trimmed by 4 bases and the J gene end by 8 bases; junction bases not matched to a gene: 9. CDR1 SEHNR and CDR2 FQNEAQ come from the germline V gene (reference sequence). The DNA for the CDR3 is TGTGCCAGCAGCTATTTAGGACAGGGGGCGTGGGGCTACACCTTC. The encoded protein is CASSYLGQGAWGYTF. Complete variable domain (other parts from reference TRBV7-9 and TRBJ1-2): DTGVSQNPRHKITKRGQNVTFRCDPISEHNRLYWYRQTLGQGPEFLTYFQNEAQLEKSRLLSDRFSAERPKGSFSTLEIQRTEQGDSAMYLCASSYLGQGAWGYTFGSGTRLTVV.